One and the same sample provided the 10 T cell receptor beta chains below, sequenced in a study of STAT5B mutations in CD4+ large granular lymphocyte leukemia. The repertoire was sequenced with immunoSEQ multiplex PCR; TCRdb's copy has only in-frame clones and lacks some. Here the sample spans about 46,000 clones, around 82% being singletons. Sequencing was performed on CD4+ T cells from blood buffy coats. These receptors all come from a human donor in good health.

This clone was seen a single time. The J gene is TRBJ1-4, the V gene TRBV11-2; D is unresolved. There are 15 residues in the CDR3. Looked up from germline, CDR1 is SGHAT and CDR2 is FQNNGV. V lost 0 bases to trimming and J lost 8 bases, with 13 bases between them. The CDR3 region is CASSLDGGVREKLFF. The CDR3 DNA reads TGTGCCAGCAGCTTAGATGGCGGGGTTCGGGAAAAACTGTTTTTT.

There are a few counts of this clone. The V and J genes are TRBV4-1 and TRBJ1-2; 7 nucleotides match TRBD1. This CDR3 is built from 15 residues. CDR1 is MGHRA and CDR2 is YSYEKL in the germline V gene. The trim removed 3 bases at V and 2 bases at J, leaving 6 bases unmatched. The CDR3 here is CASSQTGTENYGYTF. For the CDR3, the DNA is TGCGCCAGCAGCCAGACCGGGACAGAGAACTATGGCTACACCTTC.

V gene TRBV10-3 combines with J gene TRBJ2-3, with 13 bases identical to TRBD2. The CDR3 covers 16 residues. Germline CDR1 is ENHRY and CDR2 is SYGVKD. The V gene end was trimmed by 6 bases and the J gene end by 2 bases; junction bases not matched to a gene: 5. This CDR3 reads CAIRTGLAGYTDTQYF. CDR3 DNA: TGTGCCATCAGGACGGGACTAGCGGGGTACACAGATACGCAGTATTTT.

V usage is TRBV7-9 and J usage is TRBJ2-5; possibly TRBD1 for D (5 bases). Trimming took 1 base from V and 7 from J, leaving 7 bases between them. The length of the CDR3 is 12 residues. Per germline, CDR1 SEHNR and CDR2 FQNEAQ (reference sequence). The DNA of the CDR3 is TGTGCCAGCAGCTTAGAGCAGGGGACCCAGTACTTC. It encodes CASSLEQGTQYF.

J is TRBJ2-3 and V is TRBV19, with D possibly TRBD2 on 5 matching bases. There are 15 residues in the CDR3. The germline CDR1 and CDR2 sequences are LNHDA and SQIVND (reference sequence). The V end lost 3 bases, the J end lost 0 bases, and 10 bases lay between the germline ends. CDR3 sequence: CASSINSGSTDTQYF. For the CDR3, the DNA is TGTGCCAGTAGTATTAACAGCGGTAGCACAGATACGCAGTATTTT.

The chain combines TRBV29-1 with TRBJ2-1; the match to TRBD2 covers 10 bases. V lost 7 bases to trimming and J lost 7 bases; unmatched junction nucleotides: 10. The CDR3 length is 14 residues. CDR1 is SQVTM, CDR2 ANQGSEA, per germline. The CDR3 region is CSATGTSEQNEQFF. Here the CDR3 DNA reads TGCAGCGCCACCGGGACTAGCGAACAAAATGAGCAGTTCTTC.

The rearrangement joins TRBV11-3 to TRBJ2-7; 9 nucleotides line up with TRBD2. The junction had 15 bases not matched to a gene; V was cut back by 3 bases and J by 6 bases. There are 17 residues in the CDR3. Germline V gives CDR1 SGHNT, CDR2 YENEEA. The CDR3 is CASSLRGGRGGGFEQYF. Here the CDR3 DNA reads TGTGCCAGCAGCTTGAGAGGCGGGAGGGGAGGAGGATTCGAGCAGTACTTC.

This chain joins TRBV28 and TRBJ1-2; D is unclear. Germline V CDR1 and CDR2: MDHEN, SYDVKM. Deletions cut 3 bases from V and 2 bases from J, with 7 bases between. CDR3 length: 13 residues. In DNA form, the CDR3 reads TGTGCCAGCAGTTTCGGCAGCAACTATGGCTACACCTTC. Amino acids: CASSFGSNYGYTF.

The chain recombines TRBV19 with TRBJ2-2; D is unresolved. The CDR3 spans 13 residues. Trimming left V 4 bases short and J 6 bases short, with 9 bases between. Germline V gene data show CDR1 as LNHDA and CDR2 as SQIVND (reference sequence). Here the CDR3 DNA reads TGTGCCAGTAGTACAATCTGGGCCGGGGAGCTGTTTTTT. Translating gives CASSTIWAGELFF.

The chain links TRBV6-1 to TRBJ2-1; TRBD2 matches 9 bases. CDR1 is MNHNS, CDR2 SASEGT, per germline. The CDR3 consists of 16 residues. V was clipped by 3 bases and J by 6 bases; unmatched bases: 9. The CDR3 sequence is CASSERKLAGINEQFF. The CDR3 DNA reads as TGTGCCAGCAGTGAGCGGAAGCTAGCGGGAATCAATGAGCAGTTCTTC.